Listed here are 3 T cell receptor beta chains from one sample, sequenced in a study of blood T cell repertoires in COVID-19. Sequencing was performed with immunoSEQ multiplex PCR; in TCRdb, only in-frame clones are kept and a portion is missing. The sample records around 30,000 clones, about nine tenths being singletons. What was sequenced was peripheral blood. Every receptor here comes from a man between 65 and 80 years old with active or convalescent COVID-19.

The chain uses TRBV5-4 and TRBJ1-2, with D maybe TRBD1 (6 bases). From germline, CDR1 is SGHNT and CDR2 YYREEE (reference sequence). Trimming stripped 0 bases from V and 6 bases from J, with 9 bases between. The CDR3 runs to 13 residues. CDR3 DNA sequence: TGTGCCAGCAGCTTGGACAGGGTAAATGGCTACACCTTC. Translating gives CASSLDRVNGYTF.

Here the CDR3 DNA reads TGTGCCAGCAGCCCCCGGGACAGGGTATACGGCTACACCTTC. Amino acids: CASSPRDRVYGYTF. The rearrangement joins TRBV25-1 to TRBJ1-2; 9 nucleotides agree with TRBD1. The germline CDR1 and CDR2 sequences are MGHDK and SYGVNS. This CDR3 spans 14 amino acids. V was clipped by 6 bases and J by 8 bases; unmatched bases: 10.

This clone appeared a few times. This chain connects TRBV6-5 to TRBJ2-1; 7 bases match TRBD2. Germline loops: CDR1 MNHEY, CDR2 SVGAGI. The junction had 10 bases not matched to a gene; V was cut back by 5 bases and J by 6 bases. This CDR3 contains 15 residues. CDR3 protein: CASSPPGRALNEQFF. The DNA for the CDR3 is TGTGCCAGCAGTCCCCCGGGGAGGGCGCTCAATGAGCAGTTCTTC.